This record covers a single T cell receptor (beta chain). What it binds is not known. The sample originates from a study of T cell repertoires in cytomegalovirus infection. Study at large: Matching HLA type, along with CMV infection, was indicated by public TCR beta signatures.

V gave up 6 bases and J gave up 0 bases, with 21 bases separating them. The CDR3 covers 17 residues. Germline CDR1 and CDR2: MDHEN and SYDVKM. Each CDR3 protein gets one entry after TCRdb re-called the reads with MiXCR. The sample yields about 740,000 distinct CDR3 sequences, 35% to 45% seen once. Whole-study findings and limits: There were HLA-C-restricted CMV-specific TCR beta clonotypes dominating the ex vivo response. Cumulative frequency (of public TCR beta family members) identified carriers of CMV plus the relevant HLA.

This sequence was found in a human donor in good health (CMV status not recorded). Some clones in this sample may be carry-over from other donors' samples. V gene TRBV28 combines with J gene TRBJ2-7, with D unresolved. The specimen sequenced was PBMCs. DNA of the CDR3: TGTGCCAGCAGCCACATTAACACACCCTTACGCTCCTACGAGCAGTACTTC. Translation: CASSHINTPLRSYEQYF.